Sequencing of this T cell receptor (beta chain) was carried out in a study of T cell responses to AZD1222 COVID-19 vaccine. Study-wide findings and caveats: Unmutated variant regions are reportedly the target of nearly half of TCRs that are spike-specific. Dominant at 160-218 and 743-854, vaccine-associated CD4 TCRs also spanned spike. Baseline seropositivity characterized only a handful of AZD1222 recipients. Donors in the cohort were predominantly white British and more often female, and clonal diversity was possibly underestimated.

This clone was seen only once. Its antigen is as yet unknown. Using immunoSEQ multiplex PCR, the repertoire was profiled, and TCRdb retains in-frame clones only, with some absent. The sample carries some 80,000 clones, approximately 88% recorded once. The CDR3 extends over 14 amino acids. Trimming took off 0 bases at V and 4 bases at J, with 9 bases between the two ends. Germline-derived CDR1 and CDR2 are SGHAT and FQNNGV. The clonotype was recovered from an adult who received the MenACWY meningococcal vaccine as a control. The sequences come from peripheral blood, collected 28 days after the second dose of the MenACWY control vaccine. The chain couples TRBV11-2 to TRBJ1-1; TRBD1 might be the D (5 bases). The CDR3 protein is CASSLDFGGTEAFF. The CDR3 region has the DNA TGTGCCAGCAGCTTAGATTTTGGGGGCACTGAAGCTTTCTTT.